The 19 T cell receptor beta chains below were found in one sample sequenced in a study of T cells after yellow fever vaccination. MiXCR was run by TCRdb on the 5' RACE reads, yielding one entry per CDR3 protein. The table lists over 45,000 distinct CDR3 sequences, around 7% of them singletons. The sample in question was CD8+ T cells sorted from PBMCs, obtained on the day of the first yellow fever vaccination. The receptor set was obtained from a young man who received the YFV17D yellow fever vaccine.

This clonotype was picked up many times. This chain links TRBV7-3 with TRBJ2-7; 7 bases match TRBD1. With V trimmed by 4 bases and J by 3 bases, 12 bases remained unmatched. This CDR3 comprises 16 residues. Looked up from germline, CDR1 is SGHTA and CDR2 is FQGTGA. This CDR3 reads CASSSSGQTNFYEQYF. In DNA form, the CDR3 reads TGTGCCAGCAGCTCATCGGGACAGACAAACTTCTACGAGCAGTACTTC.

CDR3 DNA sequence: TGCGCCAGCAGCCAAGAAGTGGTAGGGCTCGAGCAGTACTTC. Translated: CASSQEVVGLEQYF. V is TRBV4-1 and J is TRBJ2-7; D gene ambiguous. V lost 0 bases, J lost 6 bases, and 12 bases lay in between. Germline V gene lookup returns CDR1 MGHRA and CDR2 YSYEKL. The CDR3 contains 14 residues.

This clonotype has only a few counts. This sequence joins TRBV5-1 and TRBJ1-1; D is unresolved. Deletions cut 0 bases from V and 5 bases from J, with 14 bases between. This CDR3 region has 15 residues. Germline CDR1 and CDR2: SGHRS and YFSETQ. CDR3 sequence (DNA): TGCGCCAGCAGCTTGGCTCCGGACGGAGGGACTGAAGCTTTCTTT. Its protein is CASSLAPDGGTEAFF.

This clonotype was detected only a few times. V usage is TRBV7-9 and J usage is TRBJ1-1; perhaps TRBD1 as D (6 bases). Trimming took off 4 bases at V and 1 base at J, with 13 bases between the two ends. Per the germline V gene, CDR1 is SEHNR and CDR2 is FQNEAQ (reference sequence). This CDR3 spans 15 amino acids. The CDR3 spells CASSSPQGTNTEAFF. CDR3 coding DNA: TGTGCCAGCAGCTCACCTCAGGGGACGAACACTGAAGCTTTCTTT.

As concerns this clonotype: At one boundary the junction diverges from the germline segment, which might be a read error. The chain employs TRBV7-7 and TRBJ2-5; 8 nucleotides line up with TRBD1. CDR1 and CDR2 from the germline V gene are SSHAT and FNYEAQ (reference sequence). This CDR3 is built from 15 residues. The CDR3 DNA sequence: TGTGCTAGCAGCTTAGAATCAGGGGGCGGAGAGACCCAGTACTTC. This codes for CASSLESGGGETQYF.

This clonotype was seen at least ten times. This sequence joins TRBV12-3 or TRBV12-4 and TRBJ1-1; D is perhaps TRBD1 (5 bases). Trimming shortened V by 10 bases and J by 4 bases, and 13 bases separated the two germline ends. The CDR3 is made up of 12 amino acids. The CDR3 loop is CATGTGGTEAFF. The CDR3 nucleotides are TGTGCCACAGGCACGGGGGGCACTGAAGCTTTCTTT.

The V gene is TRBV3-1, the J gene TRBJ2-5, with no clear D. Germline assignment: CDR1 LGHDT and CDR2 YNNKEL (reference sequence). The V gene lost 0 bases and the J gene lost 10 bases, with 9 bases spanning the gap. The length of the CDR3 is 12 residues. The CDR3, as DNA: TGTGCCAGCAGCCAAGAATTGGTGAACCAGTACTTC. The encoded protein is CASSQELVNQYF.

The chain combines TRBV4-3 with TRBJ1-6, with 7 bases aligning to TRBD1. This CDR3 region has 16 residues. Germline V gives CDR1 LGHNA, CDR2 YSLEER. With 0 bases clipped from V and 7 bases from J, the junction kept 6 bases outside the gene matches. The CDR3 loop reads CASSQETDRANSPLHF. CDR3 sequence (DNA): TGCGCCAGCAGCCAAGAAACCGACAGGGCCAATTCACCCCTCCACTTT.

This clonotype was counted a few times. CDR3 DNA: TGTGCCAGCTCCCCGGGCAGGGTCTCAGATACGCAGTATTTT. Translating gives CASSPGRVSDTQYF. The chain couples TRBV12-3 or TRBV12-4 to TRBJ2-3; D may be TRBD1 (5 bases). V was shortened by 8 bases and J by 4 bases, with 16 bases between the two germline ends. The CDR3 has 14 residues.

The V call is TRBV5-1, the J call TRBJ2-5; maybe TRBD1 (6 bases). Germline CDR1 SGHRS, CDR2 YFSETQ. The CDR3 runs to 15 residues. V shed 2 bases and J shed 1 base, with 12 bases lying between them. The CDR3 nucleotides read TGCGCCAGCAGCTTCTATACCAGGGGCCAAGAGACCCAGTACTTC. This encodes CASSFYTRGQETQYF.

The rearrangement joins TRBV29-1 to TRBJ1-2, with D perhaps TRBD1 (6 bases). Looked up from germline, CDR1 is SQVTM and CDR2 is ANQGSEA. The CDR3 loop spans 16 amino acids. With 3 bases removed from V and 8 bases from J, the gap between germline ends came to 25 bases. The DNA for the CDR3 is TGCAGCGTTGATTCCGACCTGGACAGTGGGGGAGCCGGCTACACCTTC. Its protein product is CSVDSDLDSGGAGYTF.

This clonotype occurred many times. The chain couples TRBV3-1 to TRBJ1-1; TRBD1 might be the D (5 bases). V dropped 0 bases and J dropped 1 base, with 18 bases sitting between them. Per the germline V gene, CDR1 is LGHDT and CDR2 is YNNKEL (reference sequence). This CDR3 has 18 residues. CDR3: CASSQDREGGRRNTEAFF. The DNA for the CDR3 is TGTGCCAGCAGCCAAGACAGGGAGGGCGGTCGCAGGAACACTGAAGCTTTCTTT. Complete variable domain (other parts from reference TRBV3-1 and TRBJ1-1): DTAVSQTPKYLVTQMGNDKSIKCEQNLGHDTMYWYKQDSKKFLKIMFSYNNKELIINETVPNRFSPKSPDKAHLNLHINSLELGDSAVYFCASSQDREGGRRNTEAFFGQGTRLTVV.

This rearrangement joins TRBV5-1 to TRBJ1-6; 8 bases are a match to TRBD1. Per the germline V gene, CDR1 is SGHRS and CDR2 is YFSETQ. V shed 0 bases, J shed 10 bases, and the junction held 9 bases outside the gene matches. This CDR3 has 16 residues. The CDR3 reads CASSLGRYRGNSPLHF. CDR3 nucleotides: TGCGCCAGCAGCTTGGGGAGGTACAGGGGGAACTCACCCCTCCACTTT.

This clonotype came up a few times. The rearrangement uses TRBV6-5 and TRBJ2-2; the match to TRBD1 covers 9 bases. The CDR3 is 17 residues long. With V trimmed by 0 bases and J by 4 bases, 6 bases remained unmatched. The V gene's germline CDR1 is MNHEY and CDR2 SVGAGI. The CDR3 region has the DNA TGTGCCAGCAGTTACTCGTCCGGGACAGGGATCACCGGGGAGCTGTTTTTT. Encoded protein: CASSYSSGTGITGELFF.

This clonotype has ten or more counts. The chain couples TRBV4-1 to TRBJ1-1; D not resolved. Germline loops: CDR1 MGHRA, CDR2 YSYEKL. This CDR3 is 13 amino acids long. V was trimmed by 1 base and J by 0 bases, leaving 3 bases between them. This chain's CDR3 is CASSQGVNTEAFF. CDR3 DNA sequence: TGCGCCAGCAGCCAAGGGGTGAACACTGAAGCTTTCTTT.

This chain connects TRBV7-6 to TRBJ1-1; D might be TRBD1 (5 bases). The V end was cut by 5 bases, the J end by 1 base, with 8 bases between. The CDR3 sequence is 13 residues long. Germline values: CDR1 SGHVS, CDR2 FNYEAQ. CDR3 region: CASSPQGNTEAFF. CDR3 DNA: TGTGCCAGCAGCCCTCAGGGGAACACTGAAGCTTTCTTT.

As regards this clonotype: One end of the junction fails to match germline, which may point to a read error. CDR3 amino acids: CASGQNNEAFF. DNA for the CDR3: TGTGCCAGCGGGCAAAACAATGAAGCTTTCTTT. The chain carries TRBV12-3 or TRBV12-4 and TRBJ1-1; D unclear. CDR3 length equals 11 residues.

This clonotype was seen ten or more times. The chain links TRBV9 to TRBJ1-2; possibly TRBD1 for D (6 bases). From germline, CDR1 is SGDLS and CDR2 YYNGEE. V was clipped by 4 bases and J by 4 bases, with 23 bases between them. This CDR3 has 17 amino acids. The CDR3 sequence: CASSPRTGGDSTYGYTF. In nucleotides, the CDR3 is TGTGCCAGCAGCCCTCGAACGGGGGGCGACAGTACCTATGGCTACACCTTC. Drawing the rest from reference TRBV9 and TRBJ1-2, the complete variable domain is DSGVTQTPKHLITATGQRVTLRCSPRSGDLSVYWYQQSLDQGLQFLIQYYNGEERAKGNILERFSAQQFPDLHSELNLSSLELGDSALYFCASSPRTGGDSTYGYTFGSGTRLTVV.

Ten or more counts support this clonotype. This chain connects TRBV4-1 to TRBJ2-7; TRBD1 agrees at 9 bases. Germline CDR1 and CDR2: MGHRA and YSYEKL. This CDR3 is built from 21 residues. The V gene end was trimmed by 3 bases and the J gene end by 3 bases; junction bases not matched to a gene: 24. The CDR3 region is CASSHYIRRQGDPNPYYEQYV. CDR3 bases: TGCGCCAGCAGCCATTACATCCGGAGACAGGGGGACCCGAACCCCTACTACGAGCAGTACGTC.